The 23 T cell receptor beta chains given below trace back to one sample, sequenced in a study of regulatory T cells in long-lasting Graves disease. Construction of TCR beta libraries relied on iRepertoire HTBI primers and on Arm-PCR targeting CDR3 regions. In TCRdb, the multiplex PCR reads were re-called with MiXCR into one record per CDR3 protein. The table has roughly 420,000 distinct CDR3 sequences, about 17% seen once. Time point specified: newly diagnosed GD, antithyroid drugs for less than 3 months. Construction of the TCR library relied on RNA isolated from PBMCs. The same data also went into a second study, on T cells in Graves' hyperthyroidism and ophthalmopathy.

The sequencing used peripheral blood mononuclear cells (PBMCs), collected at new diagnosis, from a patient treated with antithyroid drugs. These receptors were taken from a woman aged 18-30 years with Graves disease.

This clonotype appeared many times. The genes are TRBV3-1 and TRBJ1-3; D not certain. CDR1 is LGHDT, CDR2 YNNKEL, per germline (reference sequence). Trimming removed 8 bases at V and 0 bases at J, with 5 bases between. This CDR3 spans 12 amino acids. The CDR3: CASLDSGNTIYF. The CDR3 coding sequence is TGTGCCAGCCTTGACTCTGGAAACACCATATATTTT.

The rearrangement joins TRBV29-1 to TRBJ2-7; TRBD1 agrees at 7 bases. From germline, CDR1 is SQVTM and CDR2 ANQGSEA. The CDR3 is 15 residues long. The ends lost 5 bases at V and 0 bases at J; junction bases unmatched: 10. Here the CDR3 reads CSVFGTAADSYEQYF. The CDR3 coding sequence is TGCAGCGTTTTCGGGACAGCAGCCGACTCCTACGAGCAGTACTTC.

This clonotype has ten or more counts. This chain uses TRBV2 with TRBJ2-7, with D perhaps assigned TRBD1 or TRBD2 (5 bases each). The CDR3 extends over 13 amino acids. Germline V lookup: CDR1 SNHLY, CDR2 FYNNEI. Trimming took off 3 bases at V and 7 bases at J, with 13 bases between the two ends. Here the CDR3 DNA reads TGTGCCAGCAGTGAGGAGTCAGGGAGTGAGCAGTACTTC. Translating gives CASSEESGSEQYF.

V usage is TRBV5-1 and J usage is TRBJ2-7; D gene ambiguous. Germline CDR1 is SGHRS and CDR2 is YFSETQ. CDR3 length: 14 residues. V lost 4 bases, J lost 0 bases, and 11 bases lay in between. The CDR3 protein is CASSRRTDSYEQYF. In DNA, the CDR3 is TGCGCCAGCAGCCGCAGAACAGACTCCTACGAGCAGTACTTC.

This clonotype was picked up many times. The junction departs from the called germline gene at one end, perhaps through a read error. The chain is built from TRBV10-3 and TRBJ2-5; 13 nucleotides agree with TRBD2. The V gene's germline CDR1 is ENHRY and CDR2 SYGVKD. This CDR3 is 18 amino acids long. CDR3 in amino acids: CAISQGLAGASGQEAQYF. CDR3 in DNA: TGTGCCATCAGTCAAGGACTAGCGGGAGCTTCGGGCCAAGAGGCCCAGTACTTC.

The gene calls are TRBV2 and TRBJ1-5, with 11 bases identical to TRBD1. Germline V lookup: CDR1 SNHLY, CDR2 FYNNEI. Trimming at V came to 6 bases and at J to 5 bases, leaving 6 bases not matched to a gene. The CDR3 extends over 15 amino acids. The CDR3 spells CASSSDRGPYQPQHF. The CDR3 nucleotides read TGTGCCAGCAGCTCGGACAGGGGGCCGTATCAGCCCCAGCATTTT.

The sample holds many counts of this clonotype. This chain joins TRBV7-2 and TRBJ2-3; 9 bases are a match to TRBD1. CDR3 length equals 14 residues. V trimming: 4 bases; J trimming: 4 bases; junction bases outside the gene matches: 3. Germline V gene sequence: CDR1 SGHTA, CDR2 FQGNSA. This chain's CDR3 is CASSSNRGPDTQYF. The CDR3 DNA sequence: TGTGCCAGCAGCTCTAACAGGGGGCCAGATACGCAGTATTTT.

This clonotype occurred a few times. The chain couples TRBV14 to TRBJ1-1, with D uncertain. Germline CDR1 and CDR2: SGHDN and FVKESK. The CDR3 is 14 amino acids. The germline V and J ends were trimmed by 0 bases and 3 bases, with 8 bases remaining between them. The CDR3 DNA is TGTGCCAGCAGCCAAGACGGCAGGTACACTGAAGCTTTCTTT. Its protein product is CASSQDGRYTEAFF.

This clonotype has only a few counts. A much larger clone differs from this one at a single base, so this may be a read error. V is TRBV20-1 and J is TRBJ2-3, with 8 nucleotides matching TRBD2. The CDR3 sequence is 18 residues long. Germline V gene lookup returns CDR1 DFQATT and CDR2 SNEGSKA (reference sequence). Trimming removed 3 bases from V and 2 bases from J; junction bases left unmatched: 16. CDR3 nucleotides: TGCAGTGCTAGGGGCCTAGCGGGTCTCGCATCCCCCACAGATACGCAGTATTTT. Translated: CSARGLAGLASPTDTQYF.

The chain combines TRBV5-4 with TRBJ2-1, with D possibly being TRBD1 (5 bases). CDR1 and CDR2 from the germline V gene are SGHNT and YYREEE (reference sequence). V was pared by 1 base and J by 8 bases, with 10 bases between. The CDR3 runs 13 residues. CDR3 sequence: CASSLQGVDEQFF. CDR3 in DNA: TGTGCCAGCAGCTTGCAGGGTGTGGATGAGCAGTTCTTC.

The CDR3, as DNA: TGCAGTGCCCTTGCGAGTTTTCCCAGCACAGATACGCAGTATTTT. Translation: CSALASFPSTDTQYF. This sequence joins TRBV20-1 and TRBJ2-3, with unresolved D. The CDR3 is 15 amino acids. Trimming removed 6 bases from V and 0 bases from J, with 16 bases in between. Germline CDR1 reads DFQATT; CDR2 reads SNEGSKA (reference sequence).

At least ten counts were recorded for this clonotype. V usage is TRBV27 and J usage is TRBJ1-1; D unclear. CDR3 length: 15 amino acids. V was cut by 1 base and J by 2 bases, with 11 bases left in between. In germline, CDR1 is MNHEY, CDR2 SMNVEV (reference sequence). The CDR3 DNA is TGTGCCAGCAGTTTATTGGGCAGCTTTAACACTGAAGCTTTCTTT. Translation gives CASSLLGSFNTEAFF.

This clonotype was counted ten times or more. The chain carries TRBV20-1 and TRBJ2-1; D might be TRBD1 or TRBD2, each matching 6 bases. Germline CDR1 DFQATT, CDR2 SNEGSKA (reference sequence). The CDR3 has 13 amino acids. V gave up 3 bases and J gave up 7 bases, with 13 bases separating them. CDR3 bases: TGCAGTGCTAGTGGGGGCGGGGCTAATGAGCAGTTCTTC. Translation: CSASGGGANEQFF.

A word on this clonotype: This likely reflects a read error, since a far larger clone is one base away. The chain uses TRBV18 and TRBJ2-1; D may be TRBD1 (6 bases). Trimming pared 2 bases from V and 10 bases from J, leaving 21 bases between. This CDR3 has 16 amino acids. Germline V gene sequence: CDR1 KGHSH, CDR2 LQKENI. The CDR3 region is CASSPGTTGLIYEQFF. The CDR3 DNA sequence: TGTGCCAGCTCACCAGGGACGACAGGTCTGATATACGAGCAGTTCTTC.

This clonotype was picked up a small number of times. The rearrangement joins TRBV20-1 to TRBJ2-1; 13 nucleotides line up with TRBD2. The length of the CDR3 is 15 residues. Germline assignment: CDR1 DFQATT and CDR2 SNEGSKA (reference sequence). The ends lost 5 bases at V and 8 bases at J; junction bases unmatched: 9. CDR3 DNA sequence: TGCAGTGCTGAGTCCGGGACTAGCGGGATCGATGAGCAGTTCTTC. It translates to CSAESGTSGIDEQFF.

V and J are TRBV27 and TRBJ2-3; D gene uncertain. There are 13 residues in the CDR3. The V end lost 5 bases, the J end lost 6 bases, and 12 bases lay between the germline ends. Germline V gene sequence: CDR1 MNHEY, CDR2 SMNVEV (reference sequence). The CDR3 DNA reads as TGTGCCAGCAGTACTTACCTGTACGATACGCAGTATTTT. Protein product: CASSTYLYDTQYF.

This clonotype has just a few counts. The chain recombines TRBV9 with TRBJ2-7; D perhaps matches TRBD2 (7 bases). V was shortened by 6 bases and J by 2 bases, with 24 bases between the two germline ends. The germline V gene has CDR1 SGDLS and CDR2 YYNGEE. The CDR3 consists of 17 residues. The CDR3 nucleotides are TGTGCCAGCACCCCGGGGGGTACACAGGGCAAGCCCTACGAGCAGTACTTC. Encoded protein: CASTPGGTQGKPYEQYF.

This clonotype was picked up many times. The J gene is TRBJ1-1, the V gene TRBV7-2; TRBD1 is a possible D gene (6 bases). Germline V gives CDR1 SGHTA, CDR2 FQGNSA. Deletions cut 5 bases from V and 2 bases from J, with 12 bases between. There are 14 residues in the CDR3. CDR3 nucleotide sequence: TGTGCCAGCAGCCCCTGGACAGATAACACTGAAGCTTTCTTT. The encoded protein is CASSPWTDNTEAFF.

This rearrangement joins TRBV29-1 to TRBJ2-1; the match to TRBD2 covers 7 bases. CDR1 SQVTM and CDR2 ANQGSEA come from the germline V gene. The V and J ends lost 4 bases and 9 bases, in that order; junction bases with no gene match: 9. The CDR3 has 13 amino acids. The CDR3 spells CSVVFGREVEQFF. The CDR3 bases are TGCAGCGTTGTATTCGGTCGGGAGGTTGAGCAGTTCTTC.

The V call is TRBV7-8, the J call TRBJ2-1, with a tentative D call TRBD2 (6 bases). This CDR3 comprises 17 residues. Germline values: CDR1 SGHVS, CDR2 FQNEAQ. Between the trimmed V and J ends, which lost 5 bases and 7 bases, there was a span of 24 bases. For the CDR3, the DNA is TGTGCCAGCAGCCCGTCCTCGTTACTAGCATTTTATAATGAGCAGTTCTTC. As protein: CASSPSSLLAFYNEQFF.

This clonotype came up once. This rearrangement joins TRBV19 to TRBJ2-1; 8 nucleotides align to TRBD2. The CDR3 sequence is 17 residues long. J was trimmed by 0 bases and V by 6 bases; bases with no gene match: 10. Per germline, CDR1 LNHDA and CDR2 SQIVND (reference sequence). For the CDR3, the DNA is TGTGCCAGTAGCCCCCTCACTAGCGGAAGCTCCTACAATGAGCAGTTCTTC. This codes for CASSPLTSGSSYNEQFF.

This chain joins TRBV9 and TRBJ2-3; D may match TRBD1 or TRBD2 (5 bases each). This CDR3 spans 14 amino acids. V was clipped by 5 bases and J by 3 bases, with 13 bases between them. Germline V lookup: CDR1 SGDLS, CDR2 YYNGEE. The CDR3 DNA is TGTGCCAGCAGGGGACCCGGGGATACAGATACGCAGTATTTT. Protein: CASRGPGDTDTQYF.

CDR3 protein: CASSAPTGSDYEQYF. For the CDR3, the DNA is TGTGCCAGCAGTGCCCCGACAGGGAGTGATTACGAGCAGTACTTC. This chain connects TRBV6-2 or TRBV6-3 to TRBJ2-7; 7 nucleotides agree with TRBD1. This CDR3 has 15 residues. V shed 5 bases and J 4 bases; nucleotides not matched to a gene: 11. Germline CDR1 reads MNHEY; CDR2 reads SVGEGT.